This entry concerns a single T cell receptor (beta chain). The data were obtained in a study of metastatic and nonmetastatic thyroid tumors. Study-wide background: Thyroid patients, malignant and benign, had repertoires compared across blood and tumor or nodule tissue.

Every patient underwent thyroid surgery untreated. TCRdb called clones again from the PCR reads with MiXCR. In the table there are roughly 5,900 clones, approximately 35% of which are singletons. Sequences were obtained from adjacent normal tissue. This receptor was identified in a male donor with papillary thyroid cancer or a benign thyroid nodule (not recorded which). Some clones in this sample may be carry-over from other donors' samples.

CDR3 in DNA: TGCAGTGCTAGCGGGTTTCATGAAAAACTGTTTTTT. It codes for CSASGFHEKLFF. V gene TRBV20-1 combines with J gene TRBJ1-4; D uncertain. V dropped 3 bases and J dropped 6 bases, with 8 bases sitting between them. The germline gives CDR1 DFQATT, CDR2 SNEGSKA (reference sequence). The CDR3 runs to 12 residues.